Presented here are 17 T cell receptor beta chains from one specimen sequenced in a study of OX40 agonist ivuxolimab in advanced cancers. Libraries were prepared by immunoSEQ multiplex PCR; TCRdb keeps only in-frame clonotypes and omits some of them. This sample has roughly 36,000 clones, with roughly 84% found just once. Sequenced material: CD4+ or CD8+ T cells sorted from blood, taken in a trial of the OX40 agonist ivuxolimab. These receptors originate from an adult with an advanced solid tumor such as melanoma, head and neck, liver or kidney cancer.

The CDR3 bases are TGTGCCAGCAGCACCGGGACAGCCTCCTACGAGCAGTACTTC. It is translated as CASSTGTASYEQYF. V usage is TRBV6-5 and J usage is TRBJ2-7; 7 bases line up with TRBD1. The J segment lost 0 bases and the V segment lost 6 bases, leaving 5 bases of the junction unmatched. Germline CDR1 reads MNHEY; CDR2 reads SVGAGI. The CDR3 has 14 amino acids.

This chain connects TRBV7-9 to TRBJ1-1; 7 positions match TRBD1. J lost 6 bases, V lost 3 bases, and 4 bases had no gene match. Per the germline V gene, CDR1 is SEHNR and CDR2 is FQNEAQ (reference sequence). This CDR3 comprises 13 residues. The CDR3 loop is CASSLAGQAEAFF. In nucleotides, the CDR3 is TGTGCCAGCAGCTTGGCCGGACAGGCTGAAGCTTTCTTT.

Concerning this clone: In the same sample, other DNA sequences code for this CDR3. The chain combines TRBV9 with TRBJ2-3; 7 nucleotides align to TRBD2. The CDR3 is made up of 15 amino acids. With 2 bases clipped from V and 3 bases from J, the junction kept 6 bases outside the gene matches. Germline V gives CDR1 SGDLS, CDR2 YYNGEE. The CDR3 loop reads CASSVRGSGTDTQYF. The DNA of the CDR3 is TGTGCCAGCAGCGTGCGGGGGTCCGGAACAGATACGCAGTATTTT.

This sequence joins TRBV10-2 and TRBJ2-7; D gene uncertain. This CDR3 spans 13 amino acids. Germline CDR1 WSHSY, CDR2 SAAADI. Trimming took off 7 bases at V and 2 bases at J, with 12 bases between the two ends. CDR3 in amino acids: CASTPGGPYEQYF. As DNA, the CDR3 is TGCGCCAGCACCCCGGGTGGACCCTACGAGCAGTACTTC.

The rearrangement joins TRBV5-1 to TRBJ2-3; 14 bases line up with TRBD2. Germline trimming cut 0 bases from V and 4 bases from J; bases unmatched to any gene: 7. This CDR3 is 18 amino acids long. Looked up from germline, CDR1 is SGHRS and CDR2 is YFSETQ. This chain's CDR3 is CASSLEGATSGRADTQYF. CDR3 nucleotides: TGCGCCAGCAGCTTGGAAGGGGCGACTAGCGGGAGGGCAGATACGCAGTATTTT. The variable domain in full, with the rest retrieved from reference TRBV5-1 and TRBJ2-3, is KAGVTQTPRYLIKTRGQQVTLSCSPISGHRSVSWYQQTPGQGLQFLFEYFSETQRNKGNFPGRFSGRQFSNSRSEMNVSTLELGDSALYLCASSLEGATSGRADTQYFGPGTRLTVL.

The chain couples TRBV5-6 to TRBJ2-7; TRBD2 is a possible D gene (5 bases). The V gene's germline CDR1 is SGHDT and CDR2 YYEEEE. This CDR3 has 16 residues. Trimming stripped 4 bases from V and 3 bases from J, with 20 bases between. The CDR3 DNA sequence: TGTGCCAGCAGCCCGCGATCTTTCTCGGGAAGCTACGAGCAGTACTTC. Its translation: CASSPRSFSGSYEQYF.

This chain links TRBV6-5 with TRBJ2-1, with 9 positions matching TRBD2. This CDR3 spans 14 amino acids. Germline values: CDR1 MNHEY, CDR2 SVGAGI. The ends lost 2 bases at V and 9 bases at J; junction bases unmatched: 5. Written as DNA, the CDR3 is TGTGCCAGCAGTTACGGGCGGGGGGGCCTTGAGCAGTTCTTC. This translates into CASSYGRGGLEQFF.

This clone was seen only once. V gene TRBV13 combines with J gene TRBJ1-5, with a weak D call TRBD1 (5 bases). Between the trimmed V and J ends, which lost 3 bases and 7 bases, there was a span of 10 bases. Germline CDR1 reads PRHDT; CDR2 reads FYEKMQ (reference sequence). The CDR3 runs 13 residues. The CDR3 region has the DNA TGTGCCAGCAGCTTGGCCAGGGAGCAGCCCCAGCATTTT. The encoded protein is CASSLAREQPQHF.

The rearrangement links TRBV11-2 to TRBJ1-1; possible D gene TRBD1, 5 bases. CDR3 length: 14 residues. V lost 1 base, J lost 4 bases, and 10 bases lay in between. Looked up from germline, CDR1 is SGHAT and CDR2 is FQNNGV. The CDR3 nucleotides are TGTGCCAGCAGCTTAGTGACCGGGGGCACTGAAGCTTTCTTT. Its protein is CASSLVTGGTEAFF. Full variable domain (rest looked up from reference TRBV11-2 and TRBJ1-1): EAGVAQSPRYKIIEKRQSVAFWCNPISGHATLYWYQQILGQGPKLLIQFQNNGVVDDSQLPKDRFSAERLKGVDSTLKIQPAKLEDSAVYLCASSLVTGGTEAFFGQGTRLTVV.

V and J are TRBV2 and TRBJ1-5; perhaps TRBD1 as D (5 bases). In germline, CDR1 is SNHLY, CDR2 FYNNEI. The length of the CDR3 is 19 residues. Trimming cost V 3 bases and J 10 bases, with 31 bases left between them. CDR3 sequence reads: CASSEGGAAWVTAISPQHF. In DNA, the CDR3 is TGTGCCAGCAGTGAGGGTGGGGCAGCCTGGGTCACTGCAATCAGCCCCCAGCATTTT.

CDR3 protein: CAISESPGETQYF. In DNA form, the CDR3 reads TGTGCCATCAGTGAGTCGCCCGGGGAGACCCAGTACTTC. The chain is built from TRBV10-3 and TRBJ2-5, with D uncertain. CDR1 ENHRY and CDR2 SYGVKD come from the germline V gene. Trimming removed 0 bases at V and 5 bases at J, with 7 bases between. This CDR3 contains 13 residues.

The chain combines TRBV6-1 with TRBJ1-6; D perhaps matches TRBD1 (6 bases). The V gene lost 0 bases and the J gene lost 10 bases, with 7 bases spanning the gap. Germline V gene data show CDR1 as MNHNS and CDR2 as SASEGT. This CDR3 has 13 amino acids. CDR3: CASSEARGSPLHF. For the CDR3, the DNA is TGTGCCAGCAGTGAAGCGAGGGGGTCACCCCTCCACTTT.

The V call is TRBV4-1, the J call TRBJ1-2, with 10 bases that match TRBD1. The junction had 10 bases not matched to a gene; V was cut back by 3 bases and J by 6 bases. There are 16 residues in the CDR3. Germline CDR1 MGHRA, CDR2 YSYEKL. The chain's CDR3 is CASSHPGQGGRNGYTF. The DNA for the CDR3 is TGCGCCAGCAGCCACCCAGGACAGGGGGGAAGGAATGGCTACACCTTC.

The J gene is TRBJ2-1, the V gene TRBV11-2; 7 nucleotides match TRBD2. CDR1 is SGHAT, CDR2 FQNNGV, per germline. V was pared by 1 base and J by 1 base, with 7 bases of the junction left unmatched. The CDR3 is 17 residues long. The CDR3: CASSLVASGASYNEQFF. CDR3 DNA: TGTGCCAGCAGCTTAGTAGCTAGCGGAGCTTCCTACAATGAGCAGTTCTTC. Full variable domain (rest looked up from reference TRBV11-2 and TRBJ2-1): EAGVAQSPRYKIIEKRQSVAFWCNPISGHATLYWYQQILGQGPKLLIQFQNNGVVDDSQLPKDRFSAERLKGVDSTLKIQPAKLEDSAVYLCASSLVASGASYNEQFFGPGTRLTVL.

This chain connects TRBV30 to TRBJ1-5; no clear D. The CDR3 has 14 amino acids. Germline assignment: CDR1 GTSNPN and CDR2 SVGIG (reference sequence). Between the trimmed V and J ends, which lost 0 bases and 2 bases, there was a span of 8 bases. This chain's CDR3 is CAWSVRAGNQPQHF. The DNA for the CDR3 is TGTGCCTGGAGTGTGAGGGCCGGCAATCAGCCCCAGCATTTT.

V gene TRBV30 combines with J gene TRBJ2-7, with 8 nucleotides matching TRBD1. Per germline, CDR1 GTSNPN and CDR2 SVGIG (reference sequence). This CDR3 spans 14 amino acids. V gave up 2 bases and J gave up 7 bases; unmatched junction bases: 10. CDR3 sequence reads: CAWSSGQGMWEQYF. The CDR3 nucleotides are TGTGCCTGGAGTTCCGGACAGGGAATGTGGGAGCAGTACTTC.

The genes are TRBV2 and TRBJ2-1; 7 positions agree with TRBD1. CDR3 length: 14 amino acids. V trimming: 6 bases; J trimming: 10 bases; junction bases outside the gene matches: 12. Germline CDR1 and CDR2: SNHLY and FYNNEI. In nucleotides, the CDR3 is TGTGCCAGCAGCGTGGACAGGTCCCCGGGCGAGCAGTTCTTC. Amino acids: CASSVDRSPGEQFF.